The rows below give T cell receptor beta chains drawn from one sample of a study of T cell responses to AZD1222 COVID-19 vaccine. Assay used: immunoSEQ multiplex PCR; TCRdb lists only in-frame clones, some missing. The sample carries some 97,000 clones, around nine tenths recorded once. Here the sequenced sample was peripheral blood, taken on day 0 of AZD1222 vaccination. These receptors came from an adult in good health. Each CDR3 is given with its conserved first and last residue. D genes are given only for firm matches. Rows give clone size only sometimes, using once, few, many, or a class for an expanded clone.

d_call | clone_size | j_call | v_call | cdr3_aa | cdr3_nt
. | . | TRBJ1-1 | TRBV6-1 | CASSARGGGGLNTEAFF | TGTGCCAGCAGTGCTCGAGGAGGAGGCGGGTTGAACACTGAAGCTTTCTTT
TRBD2 | . | TRBJ2-1 | TRBV7-7 | CASSLVGTSGPSEQFF | TGTGCCAGCAGCTTAGTGGGGACTAGCGGACCCTCTGAGCAGTTCTTC
. | few | TRBJ1-6 | TRBV27 | CASSMERPSSYNSPLHF | TGTGCCAGCAGTATGGAGAGGCCGAGCTCCTATAATTCACCCCTCCACTTT
. | few | TRBJ1-2 | TRBV3-1/TRBV3-2 | CASSHTTGDYGYTF | TGTGCCAGCAGCCACACGACGGGTGACTATGGCTACACCTTC
TRBD1 | once | TRBJ1-4 | TRBV30 | CAWSIGTGANEKLFF | TGTGCCTGGAGTATAGGGACAGGGGCTAATGAAAAACTGTTTTTT
TRBD1 | . | TRBJ1-5 | TRBV7-8 | CASSLRGPGQGHQPQHF | TGTGCCAGCAGCTTAAGGGGACCGGGACAGGGTCATCAGCCCCAGCATTTT
TRBD1 | . | TRBJ2-1 | TRBV18 | CASSHSGQVYNEQFF | TGTGCCAGCTCACATTCGGGACAGGTTTACAATGAGCAGTTCTTC
. | once | TRBJ1-1 | TRBV29-1 | CSVGKENTEAFF | TGCAGCGTTGGGAAGGAGAACACTGAAGCTTTCTTT
TRBD1 | . | TRBJ2-7 | TRBV18 | CASSPKQGTSNEQYF | TGTGCCAGCTCACCAAAACAGGGGACATCCAACGAGCAGTACTTC
. | . | TRBJ2-1 | TRBV19 | CASRSASSYNEQFF | TGTGCCAGTAGATCAGCCAGCTCCTACAATGAGCAGTTCTTC
. | . | TRBJ1-3 | TRBV30 | CAWSADTPAYSGNTIYF | TGTGCCTGGAGTGCTGATACCCCGGCCTACTCTGGAAACACCATATATTTT
. | once | TRBJ1-2 | TRBV6-5 | CASSYTPGAGYTF | TGTGCCAGCAGTTACACCCCGGGTGCTGGCTACACCTTC
. | . | TRBJ1-5 | TRBV28 | CASIGLINQPQHF | TGTGCCAGCATAGGACTGATCAATCAGCCCCAGCATTTT
. | once | TRBJ1-2 | TRBV5-1 | CASSEPQGGSYTF | TGCGCCAGCAGCGAACCTCAAGGGGGTAGCTACACCTTC
. | few | TRBJ2-1 | TRBV3-1/TRBV3-2 | CASSQGYPLVNEQFF | TGTGCCAGCAGCCAAGGTTACCCCCTAGTAAATGAGCAGTTCTTC
. | . | TRBJ2-7 | TRBV5-1 | CASSLSIDTGFSSYEQYF | TGCGCCAGCAGCCTCTCCATAGATACGGGGTTTAGCTCCTACGAGCAGTACTTC